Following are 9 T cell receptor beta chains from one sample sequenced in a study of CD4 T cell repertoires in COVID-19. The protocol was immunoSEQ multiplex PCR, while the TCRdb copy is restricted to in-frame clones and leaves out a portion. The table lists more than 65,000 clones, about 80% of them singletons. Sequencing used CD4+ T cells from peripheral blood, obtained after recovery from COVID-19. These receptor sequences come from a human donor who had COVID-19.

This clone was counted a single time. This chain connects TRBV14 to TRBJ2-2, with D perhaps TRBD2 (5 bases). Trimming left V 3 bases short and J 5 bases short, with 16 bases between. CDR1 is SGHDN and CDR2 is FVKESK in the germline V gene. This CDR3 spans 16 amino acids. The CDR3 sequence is CASSHRGNPRTGELFF. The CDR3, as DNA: TGTGCCAGCAGCCATAGAGGGAATCCCAGGACCGGGGAGCTGTTTTTT.

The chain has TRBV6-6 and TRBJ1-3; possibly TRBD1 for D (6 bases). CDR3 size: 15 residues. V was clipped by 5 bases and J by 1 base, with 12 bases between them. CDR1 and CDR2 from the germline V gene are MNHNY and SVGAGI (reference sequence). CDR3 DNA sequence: TGTGCCAGCAGTCGATCAGGGGTGTCTGGAAACACCATATATTTT. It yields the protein CASSRSGVSGNTIYF.

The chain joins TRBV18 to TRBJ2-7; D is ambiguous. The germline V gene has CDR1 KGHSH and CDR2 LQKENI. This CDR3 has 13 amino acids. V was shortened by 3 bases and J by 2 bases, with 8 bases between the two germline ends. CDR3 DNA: TGTGCCAGCTCACCTGAGCTACCCTACGAGCAGTACTTC. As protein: CASSPELPYEQYF.

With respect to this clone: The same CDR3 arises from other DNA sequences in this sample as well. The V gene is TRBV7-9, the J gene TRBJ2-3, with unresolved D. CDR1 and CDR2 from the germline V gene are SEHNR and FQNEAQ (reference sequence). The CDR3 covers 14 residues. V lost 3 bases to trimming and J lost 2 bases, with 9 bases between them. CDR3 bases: TGTGCCAGCAGCTTTAGAGACTTCACAGATACGCAGTATTTT. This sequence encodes CASSFRDFTDTQYF.

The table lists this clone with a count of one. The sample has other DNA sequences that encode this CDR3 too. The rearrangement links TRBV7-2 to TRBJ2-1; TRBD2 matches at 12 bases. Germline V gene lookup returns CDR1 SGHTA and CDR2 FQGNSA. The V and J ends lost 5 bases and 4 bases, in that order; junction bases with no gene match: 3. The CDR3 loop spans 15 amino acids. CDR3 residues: CASSLGLAGYNEQFF. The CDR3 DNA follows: TGTGCCAGCAGCCTCGGACTAGCGGGGTACAATGAGCAGTTCTTC.

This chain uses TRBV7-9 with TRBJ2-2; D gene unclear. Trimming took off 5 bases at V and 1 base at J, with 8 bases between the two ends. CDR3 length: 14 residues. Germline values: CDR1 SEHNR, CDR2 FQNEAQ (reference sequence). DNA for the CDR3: TGTGCCAGCAGCGTCTACTTGAACACCGGGGAGCTGTTTTTT. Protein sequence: CASSVYLNTGELFF. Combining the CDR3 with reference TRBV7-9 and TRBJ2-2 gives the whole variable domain DTGVSQNPRHKITKRGQNVTFRCDPISEHNRLYWYRQTLGQGPEFLTYFQNEAQLEKSRLLSDRFSAERPKGSFSTLEIQRTEQGDSAMYLCASSVYLNTGELFFGEGSRLTVL.

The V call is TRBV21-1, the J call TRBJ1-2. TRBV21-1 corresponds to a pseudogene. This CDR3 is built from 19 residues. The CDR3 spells CASSKVVGSLFSANYGYTF. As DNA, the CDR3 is TGTGCCAGCAGCAAAGTGGTCGGGTCACTATTTTCAGCTAACTATGGCTACACCTTC.

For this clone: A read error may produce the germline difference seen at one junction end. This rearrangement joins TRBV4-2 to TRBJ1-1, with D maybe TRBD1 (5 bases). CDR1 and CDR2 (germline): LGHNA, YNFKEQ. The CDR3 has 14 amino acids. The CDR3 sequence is CASSEEAGIAEAFF. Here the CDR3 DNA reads TGTGCCAGCAGCGAAGAAGCAGGGATCGCTGAAGCTTTCTTT.

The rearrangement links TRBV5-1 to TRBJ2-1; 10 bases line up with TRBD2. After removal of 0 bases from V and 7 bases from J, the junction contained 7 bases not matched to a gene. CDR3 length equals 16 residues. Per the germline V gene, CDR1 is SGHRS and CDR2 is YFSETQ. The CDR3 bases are TGCGCCAGCAGCTTGGCGGGAGCGGGGGGGTTGAATGAGCAGTTCTTC. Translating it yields CASSLAGAGGLNEQFF.